This TCR beta chain was documented in a study of T cell responses to AZD1222 COVID-19 vaccine (dated by TCRdb to the early 2020s). About the investigation overall: A total of around 240 trial participants underwent TCR sequencing, of whom 200 to 220 received two doses of AZD1222 and some 25 received two doses of the MenACWY control vaccine. Trial participants were enrolled by age into subgroups of 18-55, 56-69 and 70-plus years, and around 150, 29 and 61 TCR-sequenced participants, respectively, were included in these subgroups. The paper's findings and limits, for the study overall: A significant rise in spike-specific TCR breadth and depth was observed after two AZD1222 doses relative to day 0 and relative to MenACWY recipients. CD4 TCRs associated with the vaccine covered the entire spike protein, and the dominant responses were in regions 160-218 and 743-854. No day 14 peak-response samples were available, so repertoires were characterized only after the peak T cell response. Conclusions about previously exposed vaccinees were limited because only six AZD1222 recipients were SARS-CoV-2 seropositive at baseline. Nearly half of unique spike-specific TCRs reportedly recognized epitopes outside regions mutated in the B.1.351 and B.1.1.7 variants. Most participants were white British and females outnumbered males, and the authors suggested that clonal diversity may have been underestimated. In the small 56-69-year group, the increase in depth fell short of significance, most likely because of low power.

The sample's time point, from its label and the paper: about 28 days (+/-7) after the second vaccine dose. AZD1222 recipients whose second dose came at about 4 weeks and those whose second dose came at about 12 weeks were combined into one group, since spike-specific TCR depth and breadth did not differ between the two schedules. Vaccinee samples came from UK trials COV001 and COV002, including a single-blind randomized controlled phase 2/3 trial of AZD1222 (ChAdOx1 nCoV-19) in healthy adults. For TCRbeta chain sequencing, PBMC samples from trial participants were taken at day 0 and at day 28 after the second dose. As to this clone: This clone's antigen is unknown. Per-base quality was not reported, and no clone a single base away is much larger than it.

The CDR3 regions of human TCRbeta chains were subjected to immunosequencing. The source study handled its data this way. Repertoire TCRs were matched against a reference library of SARS-CoV-2-specific TCRs generated with the MIRA antigen-specificity platform. Breadth was defined as the fraction of unique TCRs that were SARS-CoV-2-associated, and depth was defined as the fraction of total T cells that were SARS-CoV-2-associated. Each spike-specific TCR was assigned to its reactive spike region and to a CD4 or CD8 class using the MIRA data. Log10-transformed breadth and depth values were compared by one-way ANOVA with Sidak's multiple comparisons tests. What TCRdb holds here is the immuneACCESS table cut down to in-frame rearrangements. Part of the clones is not present; checked against another copy, under half of the missing clones reflect an unresolved V gene, and the others are unexplained. The V and J calls and clone size were taken over from that table, and D and trimming were inferred from the DNA. Across this sample there are 120,000 to 150,000 clones, with around nine tenths seen only once. The top ten clones comprise under 2% of the sample.

This clonotype originated in an adult who received the AZD1222 COVID-19 vaccine. The source material was peripheral blood, sampled 28 days after the second AZD1222 dose.

The CDR3 loop reads CASGLEFTGTSGRAGIGELFF. Here is the DNA: TGTGCCAGCGGCCTTGAATTCACCGGGACTAGCGGGAGGGCCGGGATCGGGGAGCTGTTTTTT. Here the chain combines TRBV3-1 (or the pseudogene TRBV3-2) and TRBJ2-2; the central 16 bases match TRBD2. The CDR1 and CDR2 encoded by the germline V gene (reference sequence) are LGHDT and YNNKEL. Measured from the cysteine to the phenylalanine, the CDR3 is 21 residues long. Only the CDR3 DNA stays, 63 bases, in frame from base 1. V ends up 8 bases short and J 7 bases short, with an unmatched junction base count of 22.